These 28 T cell receptor beta chains originate from one sample sequenced in a study of blood T cell repertoires in COVID-19. The repertoire was sequenced with immunoSEQ multiplex PCR; TCRdb's copy has only in-frame clones and lacks some. In the table there are about 380,000 clones, about 87% of which are singletons. The sequenced sample consisted of PBMCs or T cells enriched from blood (not recorded which). Source of these receptors: a man aged 25-40 years who had recovered from COVID-19.

The CDR3 bases are TGTGCCAGTACCGATGACAGGGGGCAAGATACGCAGTATTTT. Its protein is CASTDDRGQDTQYF. The rearrangement links TRBV19 to TRBJ2-3; 10 bases are shared with TRBD1. Germline CDR1 is LNHDA and CDR2 is SQIVND (reference sequence). This CDR3 is 14 amino acids long. Trimming at V came to 7 bases and at J to 5 bases, leaving 6 bases not matched to a gene.

The rearrangement links TRBV21-1 to TRBJ1-6; the table's D gene call, TRBD1, was not cross checked with the DNA. TRBV21-1 is deemed a pseudogene. This CDR3 contains 17 residues. As DNA, the CDR3 is TGTGCCAGCAGCATAAAGCCGGGACAGGTCTCCAATTCACCCTTCCACTTT. Its protein product is CASSIKPGQVSNSPFHF.

This chain joins TRBV3-1 (or the pseudogene TRBV3-2) and TRBJ2-2, with 10 bases that match TRBD2. CDR1 and CDR2 from the germline V gene are LGHDT and YNNKEL (reference sequence). CDR3 size: 16 residues. V lost 4 bases to trimming and J lost 6 bases; unmatched junction nucleotides: 8. CDR3 protein: CASSPKRGGGAGELFF. Here the CDR3 DNA reads TGTGCCAGCAGCCCCAAGCGGGGGGGAGGCGCCGGGGAGCTGTTTTTT.

This sequence joins TRBV3-1 (or the pseudogene TRBV3-2) and TRBJ2-6; possible D gene TRBD1, 6 bases. Between the trimmed V and J ends, which lost 4 bases and 2 bases, there was a span of 9 bases. Germline V gene data show CDR1 as LGHDT and CDR2 as YNNKEL (reference sequence). CDR3 length equals 15 residues. CDR3 loop: CASSPPGAGANVLTF. CDR3 nucleotide sequence: TGTGCCAGCAGCCCACCAGGGGCTGGGGCCAACGTCCTGACTTTC.

V usage is TRBV3-1 (or the pseudogene TRBV3-2) and J usage is TRBJ1-1, with D tentatively TRBD1 (5 bases). Germline V CDR1 and CDR2: LGHDT, YNNKEL (reference sequence). This CDR3 region has 13 residues. With 3 bases removed from V and 11 bases from J, the gap between germline ends came to 16 bases. CDR3 bases: TGTGCCAGCAGCCAGACCGGGACTGCTTCCGCTTTCTTT. The encoded protein is CASSQTGTASAFF.

The J gene is TRBJ2-4, the V gene TRBV7-9; 7 bases line up with TRBD1. The J segment lost 0 bases and the V segment lost 0 bases, leaving 2 bases of the junction unmatched. Germline V CDR1 and CDR2: SEHNR, FQNEAQ (reference sequence). This CDR3 is 16 amino acids long. CDR3 region: CASSLAGQLAKNIQYF. CDR3 nucleotides: TGTGCCAGCAGCTTAGCGGGACAGTTAGCCAAAAACATTCAGTACTTC.

The chain recombines TRBV5-1 with TRBJ2-6; D is unresolved. This CDR3 is built from 15 residues. V dropped 4 bases and J dropped 0 bases, with 8 bases sitting between them. Germline V CDR1 and CDR2: SGHRS, YFSETQ. The CDR3 DNA follows: TGCGCCAGCAGCCGAAGTAGCTCTGGGGCCAACGTCCTGACTTTC. It specifies CASSRSSSGANVLTF.

V is TRBV4-1 and J is TRBJ1-4, with D perhaps matching TRBD1 (6 bases). The V and J ends lost 4 bases and 3 bases respectively, with 12 bases between them. This CDR3 is built from 15 residues. The germline V gene has CDR1 MGHRA and CDR2 YSYEKL. DNA for the CDR3: TGCGCCAGCAGCCTAACAGGGTGGTCTAATGAAAAACTGTTTTTT. Translated: CASSLTGWSNEKLFF.

The chain uses TRBV27 and TRBJ2-7, with 10 nucleotides matching TRBD1. V dropped 4 bases and J dropped 0; count of bases not matched to a gene: 6. The CDR3 covers 16 residues. Germline V gene lookup returns CDR1 MNHEY and CDR2 SMNVEV (reference sequence). CDR3 loop: CASSSPRDRGSYEQYF. The CDR3 DNA reads TGTGCCAGCAGTTCGCCCAGGGACAGGGGCTCCTACGAGCAGTACTTC.

The V gene is TRBV2, the J gene TRBJ1-5; 8 bases fit TRBD1. Germline lookup yields CDR1 SNHLY and CDR2 FYNNEI. The CDR3 has 14 amino acids. The trim removed 6 bases at V and 5 bases at J, leaving 6 bases unmatched. The CDR3 reads CASRLDRADQPQHF. DNA of the CDR3: TGTGCCAGCAGATTGGACAGGGCTGATCAGCCCCAGCATTTT.

In this sample, this clone turned up once. V and J are TRBV30 and TRBJ1-1; weak D call: TRBD1 (6 bases). CDR3 size: 12 residues. Trimming cost V 0 bases and J 8 bases, with 10 bases left between them. From germline, CDR1 is GTSNPN and CDR2 SVGIG (reference sequence). The CDR3 DNA follows: TGTGCCTGGAGTGTACAGGGAATAGAAGCTTTCTTT. This gives the protein CAWSVQGIEAFF.

This chain uses TRBV10-1 with TRBJ1-1; no clear D gene. The CDR3 runs to 14 residues. Germline-derived CDR1 and CDR2 are WNHNN and SYGVQD (reference sequence). Trimming left V 5 bases short and J 0 bases short, with 10 bases between. CDR3 loop: CASSSGSLNTEAFF. The CDR3 bases are TGCGCCAGCAGTTCCGGGTCCTTGAACACTGAAGCTTTCTTT.

The rearrangement uses TRBV20-1 and TRBJ2-5; 12 bases are a match to TRBD1. Trimming cost V 3 bases and J 5 bases; bases outside gene matches: 10. Germline loops: CDR1 DFQATT, CDR2 SNEGSKA (reference sequence). The CDR3 is 16 amino acids. CDR3 loop: CSASSPGQGAEETQYF. CDR3 bases: TGCAGTGCTAGTTCTCCGGGACAGGGGGCGGAGGAGACCCAGTACTTC.

This chain connects TRBV29-1 to TRBJ1-4, with 11 bases aligning to TRBD1. Germline-derived CDR1 and CDR2 are SQVTM and ANQGSEA. The junction had 4 bases not matched to a gene; V was cut back by 5 bases and J by 8 bases. The CDR3 has 13 residues. In DNA form, the CDR3 reads TGCAGCGTTAGCCGGGACAGGGGGGAAAAACTGTTTTTT. Translated, it gives CSVSRDRGEKLFF.

The chain carries TRBV7-2 and TRBJ2-1; D gene uncertain. Germline CDR1 is SGHTA and CDR2 is FQGNSA. V was trimmed by 0 bases and J by 6 bases, leaving 12 bases between them. This CDR3 comprises 15 residues. DNA for the CDR3: TGTGCCAGCAGCTTAGCTTGGCATAAAAGCAATGAGCAGTTCTTC. Protein product: CASSLAWHKSNEQFF.

The chain has TRBV6-1 and TRBJ2-7; possibly TRBD1 for D (6 bases). The CDR3 has 15 amino acids. Trimming pared 1 base from V and 0 bases from J, leaving 10 bases between. Germline CDR1 reads MNHNS; CDR2 reads SASEGT. CDR3 sequence: CASSEGQVPSYEQYF. The CDR3, as DNA: TGTGCCAGCAGTGAAGGACAGGTCCCCTCCTACGAGCAGTACTTC.

This clone was observed a single time. The rearrangement joins TRBV30 to TRBJ1-6, with 11 bases lining up with TRBD1. V dropped 6 bases and J dropped 7; count of bases not matched to a gene: 14. CDR3 length equals 17 residues. Germline CDR1 and CDR2: GTSNPN and SVGIG (reference sequence). DNA for the CDR3: TGTGCCTGTACCCCCTGGGGGGACAGGGGGGGAAATTCACCCCTCCACTTT. Translating it yields CACTPWGDRGGNSPLHF. The full variable domain, in which reference TRBV30 and TRBJ1-6 provide the parts outside the CDR3, is SQTIHQWPATLVQPVGSPLSLECTVEGTSNPNLYWYRQAAGRGLQLLFYSVGIGQISSEVPQNLSASRPQDRQFILSSKKLLLSDSGFYLCACTPWGDRGGNSPLHFGNGTRLTVT.

The gene calls are TRBV6-5 and TRBJ1-5; D is possibly TRBD1 (6 bases). CDR3 length: 14 amino acids. The V gene lost 5 bases and the J gene lost 4 bases, with 12 bases spanning the gap. Germline CDR1 MNHEY, CDR2 SVGAGI. The chain's CDR3 is CASSTDSPNQPQHF. In nucleotides, the CDR3 is TGTGCCAGCAGTACGGACAGTCCTAATCAGCCCCAGCATTTT.

The chain couples TRBV5-1 to TRBJ1-5, with D perhaps matching TRBD1 (5 bases). The CDR3 contains 13 residues. Germline assignment: CDR1 SGHRS and CDR2 YFSETQ. The V end was cut by 4 bases, the J end by 5 bases, with 10 bases between. CDR3 sequence: CASSKTADQPQHF. The CDR3 DNA follows: TGCGCCAGCAGCAAGACAGCAGATCAGCCCCAGCATTTT.

This chain uses TRBV7-9 with TRBJ1-4; 7 bases fit TRBD1. The CDR3 is 14 amino acids. CDR1 SEHNR and CDR2 FQNEAQ come from the germline V gene (reference sequence). The junction had 6 bases not matched to a gene; V was cut back by 3 bases and J by 8 bases. The CDR3 DNA sequence: TGTGCCAGCAGCTTGCCCGGGACAGACGAAAAACTGTTTTTT. Its translation is CASSLPGTDEKLFF. Complete variable domain (other parts from reference TRBV7-9 and TRBJ1-4): DTGVSQNPRHKITKRGQNVTFRCDPISEHNRLYWYRQTLGQGPEFLTYFQNEAQLEKSRLLSDRFSAERPKGSFSTLEIQRTEQGDSAMYLCASSLPGTDEKLFFGSGTQLSVL.

This chain links TRBV11-2 with TRBJ1-3; D not certain. The CDR3 covers 17 residues. From germline, CDR1 is SGHAT and CDR2 FQNNGV. Trimming removed 1 base at V and 0 bases at J, with 13 bases between. CDR3 coding DNA: TGTGCCAGCAGCTTAGGTGCTATTCGGGACTCTGGAAACACCATATATTTT. It translates to CASSLGAIRDSGNTIYF.

The rearrangement uses TRBV6-5 and TRBJ1-3; 7 bases fit TRBD1. V lost 5 bases to trimming and J lost 0 bases; unmatched junction nucleotides: 4. The CDR3 sequence is 15 residues long. Looked up from germline, CDR1 is MNHEY and CDR2 is SVGAGI. The DNA of the CDR3 is TGTGCCAGCAGTAAGACAGGGAACTCTGGAAACACCATATATTTT. Residues: CASSKTGNSGNTIYF.

In this sample, this clone turned up once. The chain combines TRBV4-1 with TRBJ1-3; D call uncertain. The V end was cut by 1 base, the J end by 0 bases, with 7 bases between. Germline CDR1 MGHRA, CDR2 YSYEKL. The CDR3 is 15 amino acids. The CDR3 coding sequence is TGCGCCAGCAGCCAAGTTCCGTTCTCTGGAAACACCATATATTTT. It specifies CASSQVPFSGNTIYF.

This clone has only a few counts. The V gene is TRBV12-5, the J gene TRBJ2-7, with 9 bases lining up with TRBD1. V shed 5 bases, J shed 5 bases, and the junction held 10 bases outside the gene matches. The CDR3 totals 15 residues. The germline V gene encodes CDR1 LGHNT and CDR2 FRNRAP. In nucleotides, the CDR3 is TGTGCTAGTGGTCCATGGACAGGGGCCTTCAACGAGCAGTACTTC. It specifies CASGPWTGAFNEQYF. Variable domain in full (rest from reference TRBV12-5 and TRBJ2-7): DARVTQTPRHKVTEMGQEVTMRCQPILGHNTVFWYRQTMMQGLELLAYFRNRAPLDDSGMPKDRFSAEMPDATLATLKIQPSEPRDSAVYFCASGPWTGAFNEQYFGPGTRLTVT.

V gene TRBV19 combines with J gene TRBJ1-4; D ambiguous. Germline V gene data show CDR1 as LNHDA and CDR2 as SQIVND (reference sequence). This CDR3 is 14 amino acids long. Trimming removed 2 bases from V and 7 bases from J, with 11 bases in between. CDR3 DNA: TGTGCCAGTAGTATATCTAGGGAGGCTGAAAAACTGTTTTTT. Translated, it gives CASSISREAEKLFF.

The chain employs TRBV18 and TRBJ2-1, with no clear D. V was shortened by 5 bases and J by 9 bases, with 17 bases between the two germline ends. The CDR3 covers 14 residues. Germline loops: CDR1 KGHSH, CDR2 LQKENI. Here the CDR3 DNA reads TGTGCCAGCTCAGACCGGTCAGGTATTGGTGAGCAGTTCTTC. As protein: CASSDRSGIGEQFF.

The J gene is TRBJ2-1, the V gene TRBV7-7; 8 positions agree with TRBD2. Germline CDR1 is SSHAT and CDR2 is FNYEAQ (reference sequence). The length of the CDR3 is 14 residues. The J segment lost 9 bases and the V segment lost 4 bases, leaving 8 bases of the junction unmatched. The CDR3 loop reads CASSSTGGPGEQFF. CDR3 nucleotides: TGTGCCAGCAGCTCTACGGGGGGGCCCGGTGAGCAGTTCTTC.

This clone came up once. The V gene is TRBV7-9, the J gene TRBJ1-3; possibly TRBD1 for D (6 bases). Trimming removed 5 bases at V and 0 bases at J, with 14 bases between. The CDR3 covers 16 residues. Germline V gives CDR1 SEHNR, CDR2 FQNEAQ (reference sequence). CDR3 in DNA: TGTGCCAGCAGCCTAGGGGCAGGGGTCTCTGGAAACACCATATATTTT. This codes for CASSLGAGVSGNTIYF. Variable domain in full (rest from reference TRBV7-9 and TRBJ1-3): DTGVSQNPRHKITKRGQNVTFRCDPISEHNRLYWYRQTLGQGPEFLTYFQNEAQLEKSRLLSDRFSAERPKGSFSTLEIQRTEQGDSAMYLCASSLGAGVSGNTIYFGEGSWLTVV.